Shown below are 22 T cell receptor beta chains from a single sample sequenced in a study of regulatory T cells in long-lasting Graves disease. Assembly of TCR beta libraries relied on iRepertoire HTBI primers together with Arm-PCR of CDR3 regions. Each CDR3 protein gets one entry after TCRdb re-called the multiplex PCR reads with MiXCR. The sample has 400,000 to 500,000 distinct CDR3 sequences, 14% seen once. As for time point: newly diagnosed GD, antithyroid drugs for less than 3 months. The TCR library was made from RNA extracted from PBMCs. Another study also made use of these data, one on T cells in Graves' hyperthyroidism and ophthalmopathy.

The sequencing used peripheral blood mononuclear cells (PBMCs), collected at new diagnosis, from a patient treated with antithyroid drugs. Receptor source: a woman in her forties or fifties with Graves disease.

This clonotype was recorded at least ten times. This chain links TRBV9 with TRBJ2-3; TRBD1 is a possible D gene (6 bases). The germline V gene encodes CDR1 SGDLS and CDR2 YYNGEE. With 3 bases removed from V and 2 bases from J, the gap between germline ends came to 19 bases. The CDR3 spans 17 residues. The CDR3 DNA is TGTGCCAGCAGCGCGAGCTTTGGGGGCGGATACACAGATACGCAGTATTTT. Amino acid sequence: CASSASFGGGYTDTQYF.

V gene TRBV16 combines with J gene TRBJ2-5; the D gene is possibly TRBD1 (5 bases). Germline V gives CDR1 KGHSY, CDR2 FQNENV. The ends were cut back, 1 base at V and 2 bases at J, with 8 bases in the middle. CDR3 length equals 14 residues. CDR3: CASSQFQGQETQYF. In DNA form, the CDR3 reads TGTGCCAGCAGCCAATTCCAGGGACAAGAGACCCAGTACTTC.

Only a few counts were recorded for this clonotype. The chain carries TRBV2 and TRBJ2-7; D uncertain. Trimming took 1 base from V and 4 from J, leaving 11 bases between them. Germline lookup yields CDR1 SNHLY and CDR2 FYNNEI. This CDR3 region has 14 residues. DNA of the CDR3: TGTGCCAGCAGTGAAGTGGGTAGGACGTACGAGCAGTACTTC. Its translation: CASSEVGRTYEQYF.

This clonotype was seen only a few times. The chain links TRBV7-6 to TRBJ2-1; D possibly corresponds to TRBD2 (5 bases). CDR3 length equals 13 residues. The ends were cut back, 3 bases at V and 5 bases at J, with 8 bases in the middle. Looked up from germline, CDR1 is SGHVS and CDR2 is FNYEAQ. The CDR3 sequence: CASSFGGHNEQFF. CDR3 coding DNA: TGTGCCAGCAGCTTTGGAGGCCACAATGAGCAGTTCTTC.

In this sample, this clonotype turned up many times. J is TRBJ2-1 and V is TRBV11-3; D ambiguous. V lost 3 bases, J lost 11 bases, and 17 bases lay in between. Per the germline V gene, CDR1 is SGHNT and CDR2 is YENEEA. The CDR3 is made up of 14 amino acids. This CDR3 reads CASSFSERPNKQFF. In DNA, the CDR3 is TGTGCCAGCAGCTTCTCGGAGCGTCCTAATAAGCAGTTCTTC.

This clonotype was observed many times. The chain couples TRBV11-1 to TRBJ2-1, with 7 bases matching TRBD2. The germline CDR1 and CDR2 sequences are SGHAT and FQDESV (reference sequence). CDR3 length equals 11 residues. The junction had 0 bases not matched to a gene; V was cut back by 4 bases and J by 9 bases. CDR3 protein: CASSSGGEQFF. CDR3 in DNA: TGTGCCAGCAGCTCGGGGGGTGAGCAGTTCTTC.

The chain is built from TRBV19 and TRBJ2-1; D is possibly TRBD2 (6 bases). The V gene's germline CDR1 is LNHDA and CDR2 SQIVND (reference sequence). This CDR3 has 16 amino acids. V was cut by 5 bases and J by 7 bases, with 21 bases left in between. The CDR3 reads CASSENFGGPVNEQFF. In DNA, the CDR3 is TGTGCCAGTAGTGAAAATTTTGGAGGGCCGGTAAATGAGCAGTTCTTC.

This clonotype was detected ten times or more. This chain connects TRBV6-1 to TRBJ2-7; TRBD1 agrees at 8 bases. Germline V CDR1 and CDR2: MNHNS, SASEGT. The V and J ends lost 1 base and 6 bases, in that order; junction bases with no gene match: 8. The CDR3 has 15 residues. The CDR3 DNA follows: TGTGCCAGCAGTGAAGGACCAACAGGGGGAAGCGAGCAGTACTTC. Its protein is CASSEGPTGGSEQYF.

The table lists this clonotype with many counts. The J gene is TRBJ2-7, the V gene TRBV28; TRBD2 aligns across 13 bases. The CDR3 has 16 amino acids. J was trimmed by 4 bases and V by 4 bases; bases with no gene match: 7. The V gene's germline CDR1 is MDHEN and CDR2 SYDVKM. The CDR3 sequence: CASSYKGLAGRYEQYF. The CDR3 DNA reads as TGTGCCAGCAGTTACAAGGGACTAGCGGGAAGGTACGAGCAGTACTTC.

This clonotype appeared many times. The CDR3 sequence is CASSLGQAFSNQPQHF. Here the CDR3 DNA reads TGTGCCAGCAGTCTCGGACAGGCCTTTAGCAATCAGCCCCAGCATTTT. The chain combines TRBV12-3 or TRBV12-4 with TRBJ1-5, with TRBD1 matching over 7 bases. J lost 0 bases, V lost 5 bases, and 7 bases had no gene match. The CDR3 has 16 residues.

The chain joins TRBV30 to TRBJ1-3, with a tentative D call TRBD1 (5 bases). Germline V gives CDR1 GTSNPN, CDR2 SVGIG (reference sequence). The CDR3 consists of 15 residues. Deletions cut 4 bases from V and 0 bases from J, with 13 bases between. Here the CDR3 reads CAWTLGTASGNTIYF. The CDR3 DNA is TGTGCCTGGACACTCGGGACCGCCTCTGGAAACACCATATATTTT.

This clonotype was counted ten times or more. The CDR3 region has the DNA TGTGCCTGGACGGCATCTGGAAACACCATATATTTT. Encoded protein: CAWTASGNTIYF. The chain carries TRBV30 and TRBJ1-3; no reliable D call. The CDR3 loop spans 12 amino acids. With 4 bases removed from V and 1 base from J, the gap between germline ends came to 5 bases. Looked up from germline, CDR1 is GTSNPN and CDR2 is SVGIG (reference sequence).

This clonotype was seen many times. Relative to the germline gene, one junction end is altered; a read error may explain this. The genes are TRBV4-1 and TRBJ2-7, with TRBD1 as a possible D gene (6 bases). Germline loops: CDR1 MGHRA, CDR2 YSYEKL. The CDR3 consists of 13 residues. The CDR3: CASRRGGGYEQYF. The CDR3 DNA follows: TGTGCCAGCAGGCGAGGGGGTGGATACGAGCAGTACTTC.

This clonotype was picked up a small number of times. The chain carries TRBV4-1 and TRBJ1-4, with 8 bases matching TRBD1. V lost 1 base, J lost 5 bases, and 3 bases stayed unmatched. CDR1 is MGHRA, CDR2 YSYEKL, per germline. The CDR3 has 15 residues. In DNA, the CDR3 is TGCGCCAGCAGCCAAGGAACAGGGGGGAATGAAAAACTGTTTTTT. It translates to CASSQGTGGNEKLFF.

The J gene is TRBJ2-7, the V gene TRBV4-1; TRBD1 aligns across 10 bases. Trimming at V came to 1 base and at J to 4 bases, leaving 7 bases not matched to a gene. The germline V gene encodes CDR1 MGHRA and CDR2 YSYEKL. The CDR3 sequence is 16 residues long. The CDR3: CASSQGTGGTFYEQYF. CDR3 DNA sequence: TGCGCCAGCAGCCAAGGGACAGGGGGAACCTTTTACGAGCAGTACTTC.

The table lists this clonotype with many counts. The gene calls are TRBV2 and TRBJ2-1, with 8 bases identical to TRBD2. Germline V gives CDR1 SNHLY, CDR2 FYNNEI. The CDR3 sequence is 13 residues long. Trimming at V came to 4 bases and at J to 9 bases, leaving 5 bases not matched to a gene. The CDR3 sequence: CASSVEREREQFF. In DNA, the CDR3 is TGTGCCAGCAGTGTCGAGCGGGAGCGTGAGCAGTTCTTC.

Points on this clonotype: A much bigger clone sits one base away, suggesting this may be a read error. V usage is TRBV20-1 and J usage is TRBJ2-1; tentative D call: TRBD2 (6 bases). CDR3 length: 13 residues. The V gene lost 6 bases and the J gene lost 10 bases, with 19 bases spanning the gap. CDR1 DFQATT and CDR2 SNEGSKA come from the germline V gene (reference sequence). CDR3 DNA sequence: TGCAGTGCGTCGACAGCGGGTACTTACGAGCAGTTCTTC. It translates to CSASTAGTYEQFF.

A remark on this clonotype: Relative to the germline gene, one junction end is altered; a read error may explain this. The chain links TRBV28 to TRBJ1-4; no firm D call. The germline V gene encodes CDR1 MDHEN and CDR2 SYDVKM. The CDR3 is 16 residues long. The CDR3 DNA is TGTGCCTGCAGTACACCACGGGGATTGGGGTTGGAAAAACTGTTTTTT. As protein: CACSTPRGLGLEKLFF.

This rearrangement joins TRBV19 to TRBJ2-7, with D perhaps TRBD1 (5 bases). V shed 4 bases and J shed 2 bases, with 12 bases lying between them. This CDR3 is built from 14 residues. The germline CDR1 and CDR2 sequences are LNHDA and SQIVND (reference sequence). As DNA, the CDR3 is TGTGCCAGTAGTACACGACAGACAACCTACGAGCAGTACTTC. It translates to CASSTRQTTYEQYF.

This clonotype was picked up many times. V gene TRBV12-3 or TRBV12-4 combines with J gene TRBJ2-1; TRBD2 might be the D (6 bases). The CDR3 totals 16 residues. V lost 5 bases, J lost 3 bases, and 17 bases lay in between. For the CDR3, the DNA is TGTGCCAGCAGTCCCTTCGAGCGGAGGGTCTACAATGAGCAGTTCTTC. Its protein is CASSPFERRVYNEQFF.

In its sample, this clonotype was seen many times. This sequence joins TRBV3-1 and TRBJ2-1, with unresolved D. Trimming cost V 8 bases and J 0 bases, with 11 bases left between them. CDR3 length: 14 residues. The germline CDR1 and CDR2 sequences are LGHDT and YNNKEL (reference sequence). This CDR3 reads CASGVASSYNEQFF. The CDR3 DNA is TGTGCCAGCGGGGTGGCGAGCTCCTACAATGAGCAGTTCTTC.

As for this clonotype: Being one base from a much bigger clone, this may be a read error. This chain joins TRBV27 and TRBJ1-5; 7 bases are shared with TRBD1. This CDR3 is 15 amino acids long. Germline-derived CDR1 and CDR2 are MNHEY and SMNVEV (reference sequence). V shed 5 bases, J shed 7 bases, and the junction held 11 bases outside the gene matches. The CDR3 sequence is CASSGQGGDGQPQHF. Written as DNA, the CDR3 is TGTGCCAGCAGTGGTCAGGGGGGCGACGGCCAGCCCCAGCATTTT.